The rows below give T cell receptor beta chains drawn from one sample of a study of blood T cell repertoires in COVID-19. Sequenced by immunoSEQ multiplex PCR; TCRdb stores in-frame clones only, minus some. The sample comprises around 160,000 clones, 75% to 90% of which are singletons, and roughly 13% rests with the top ten. Sequencing was performed on peripheral blood. The source of these receptors is a man aged 18 to 29 with COVID-19, enrolled during active disease. The CDR3 runs from the conserved cysteine through the conserved F or W. Fields, in order: clone size, J gene, D gene, V gene, CDR3 protein, CDR3 DNA. The D gene is left open where the match is weak. Clone size is given for some rows only: seen once, a few or many times, or a class if the clone is expanded.

NA TRBJ2-5 TRBD2 TRBV7-7 CASSLGREGETQYF TGTGCTAGCAGCTTAGGGCGGGAGGGCGAGACCCAGTACTTC
NA TRBJ2-3 NA TRBV7-2 CASSSVQEVNTQYF TGTGCCAGCAGCTCTGTCCAGGAAGTGAATACGCAGTATTTT
once TRBJ2-1 NA TRBV28 CASSLARPIYNEQFF TGTGCCAGCAGTTTAGCCAGGCCCATCTACAATGAGCAGTTCTTC
NA TRBJ2-1 TRBD2 TRBV7-2 CASSTRRASGRDEQFF TGTGCCAGCAGCACTAGGCGGGCTAGCGGGAGGGATGAGCAGTTCTTC
NA TRBJ2-1 TRBD2 TRBV5-4 CASSLAGRGGEQFF TGTGCCAGCAGCTTGGCTGGCCGGGGGGGTGAGCAGTTCTTC
NA TRBJ2-7 TRBD1 TRBV4-2 CASSRGDRGETYEQYF TGTGCCAGCAGCCGGGGGGACAGGGGAGAAACCTACGAGCAGTACTTC
NA TRBJ2-1 NA TRBV29-1 CSVRGRGYNEQFF TGCAGCGTTAGGGGGAGAGGGTACAATGAGCAGTTCTTC
NA TRBJ2-7 TRBD2 TRBV19 CASSKREGPKKYF TGTGCCAGTAGTAAGCGGGAGGGCCCGAAGAAGTACTTC
NA TRBJ2-1 TRBD2 TRBV29-1 CSASRLAEENEQFF TGCAGCGCCTCCAGACTAGCGGAAGAAAATGAGCAGTTCTTC
NA TRBJ2-3 NA TRBV6-5 CASTDSGRTDTQYF TGTGCCAGCACGGATAGCGGTCGCACAGATACGCAGTATTTT
NA TRBJ2-1 TRBD2 TRBV7-6 CASSHSSGSISYNEQFF TGTGCCAGCAGCCACAGTAGCGGGAGTATTTCCTACAATGAGCAGTTCTTC
NA TRBJ2-7 NA TRBV11-2 CASSLYTGWSEQYF TGTGCCAGCAGCTTATATACGGGTTGGAGCGAGCAGTACTTC
NA TRBJ2-5 TRBD2 TRBV19 CATRPRGGIQETQYF TGTGCCACACGCCCCCGGGGGGGTATACAAGAGACCCAGTACTTC
NA TRBJ2-3 NA TRBV7-2 CASSAPYEAATQYF TGTGCCAGCAGCGCCCCCTACGAGGCCGCTACGCAGTATTTT
NA TRBJ2-3 NA TRBV5-1 CASSLVDIVTDTQYF TGCGCCAGCAGCTTGGTGGACATCGTCACAGATACGCAGTATTTT
NA TRBJ2-5 TRBD2 TRBV9 CASIGGRAGTQYF TGTGCCAGCATAGGCGGGAGGGCCGGGACCCAGTACTTC
NA TRBJ2-7 NA TRBV4-3 CASSQDPGQGWGEQYF TGCGCCAGCAGCCAAGACCCCGGCCAGGGTTGGGGCGAGCAGTACTTC
NA TRBJ1-2 TRBD1 TRBV28 CASSLQGLPYGYTF TGTGCCAGCAGTCTACAGGGGCTTCCATATGGCTACACCTTC
once TRBJ2-2 NA TRBV6-5 CASSRGGTGELFF TGTGCCAGCAGTAGGGGGGGCACCGGGGAGCTGTTTTTT
NA TRBJ2-3 NA TRBV6-5 CASMLLGGSDTQYF TGTGCCAGCATGCTACTGGGGGGATCAGATACGCAGTATTTT
few TRBJ1-3 TRBD1 TRBV6-5 CASSRTGDAGNTIYF TGTGCCAGCAGTAGGACAGGGGACGCTGGAAACACCATATATTTT
NA TRBJ2-5 NA TRBV10-3 CVIGEETQYF TGTGTGATAGGAGAAGAGACCCAGTACTTC
NA TRBJ2-1 TRBD2 TRBV15 CATNLGRDYSYNEQFF TGTGCCACCAACCTTGGGCGGGACTACTCCTACAATGAGCAGTTCTTC
NA TRBJ2-1 TRBD2 TRBV27 CASSSGLAGVRQFF TGTGCCAGCAGTTCGGGACTAGCGGGAGTGCGCCAATTCTTC
NA TRBJ2-1 NA TRBV13 CASRPGNGNEQFF TGTGCCAGCAGACCAGGGAATGGCAATGAGCAGTTCTTC
NA TRBJ2-7 NA TRBV21-1 CASDRTSGIVTGYEQYF TGTGCCAGCGATAGGACTAGTGGCATCGTGACTGGCTACGAGCAGTACTTC
many TRBJ2-7 TRBD1 TRBV7-9 CASEQGTDSYEQYF TGTGCCAGCGAACAGGGGACAGACTCCTACGAGCAGTACTTC
NA TRBJ2-1 NA TRBV28 CASRLSYNEQFF TGTGCCAGCAGACTCTCCTACAATGAGCAGTTCTTC
few TRBJ1-1 TRBD1 TRBV5-8 CASSVPRGHTEAFF TGTGCCAGCAGCGTCCCGAGGGGGCACACTGAAGCTTTCTTT
NA TRBJ2-1 NA TRBV29-1 CSVASNEQFF TGCAGCGTTGCTAGCAATGAGCAGTTCTTC
NA TRBJ2-3 NA TRBV4-3 CASSQERLGADTQYF TGCGCCAGCAGCCAAGAAAGGCTAGGGGCAGATACGCAGTATTTT
NA TRBJ1-1 NA TRBV24-1 CATSHTGMTEAFF TGTGCCACCAGTCACACAGGGATGACTGAAGCTTTCTTT
NA TRBJ2-3 NA TRBV5-4 CASSLKRKQATDTQYF TGTGCCAGCAGCTTAAAAAGGAAGCAGGCCACAGATACGCAGTATTTT
NA TRBJ2-1 TRBD2 TRBV6-4 CASSDSTSGSNEQFF TGTGCCAGCAGTGACTCGACTAGCGGGAGCAATGAGCAGTTCTTC
NA TRBJ2-7 TRBD2 TRBV6-1 CASSDLSGSNYEQYF TGTGCCAGCAGTGACCTCAGCGGGAGCAACTACGAGCAGTACTTC
NA TRBJ1-4 TRBD1 TRBV9 CASSGRRGLQEKLFF TGTGCCAGCAGCGGACGCAGGGGGCTGCAAGAAAAACTGTTTTTT
NA TRBJ1-3 TRBD1 TRBV7-9 CASTVGQAAGNTIYF TGTGCCAGTACCGTAGGACAGGCCGCTGGAAACACCATATATTTT
once TRBJ2-5 TRBD2 TRBV28 CASSFAAGGGETQYF TGTGCCAGCAGTTTTGCAGCGGGAGGAGGAGAGACCCAGTACTTC
NA TRBJ2-6 NA TRBV11-3 CASSSLERKSGANVLTF TGTGCCAGCAGCTCCCTCGAGCGCAAATCTGGGGCCAACGTCCTGACTTTC
NA TRBJ2-7 TRBD2 TRBV5-1 CASSLSSGYTYEQYF TGCGCCAGCAGCTTATCTAGCGGATATACTTACGAGCAGTACTTC
NA TRBJ1-2 NA TRBV18 CASSPHNYGYTF TGTGCCAGCTCACCTCATAACTATGGCTACACCTTC
NA TRBJ2-1 NA TRBV10-3 CASQGEGYNEQFF TGTGCCAGCCAGGGTGAAGGCTACAATGAGCAGTTCTTC
NA TRBJ2-7 TRBD1 TRBV6-5 CASSTRGPSYEQYF TGTGCCAGCAGTACCAGGGGGCCCTCCTACGAGCAGTACTTC
NA TRBJ2-7 TRBD2 TRBV7-6 CASSLVAGLAGSYEQYF TGTGCCAGCAGCTTAGTAGCAGGGCTAGCGGGATCCTACGAGCAGTACTTC
NA TRBJ2-1 TRBD2 TRBV11-3 CASSLDLGLAGGSSYNEQFF TGTGCCAGCAGCTTAGACTTGGGACTAGCGGGAGGGAGCTCCTACAATGAGCAGTTCTTC
NA TRBJ2-5 TRBD1 TRBV24-1 CATSDATGTGEETQYF TGTGCCACCAGTGATGCTACCGGGACAGGGGAAGAGACCCAGTACTTC
NA TRBJ1-2 TRBD1 TRBV5-4 CASSAGQGLPYGYTF TGTGCCAGCAGCGCCGGACAGGGGCTTCCCTATGGCTACACCTTC